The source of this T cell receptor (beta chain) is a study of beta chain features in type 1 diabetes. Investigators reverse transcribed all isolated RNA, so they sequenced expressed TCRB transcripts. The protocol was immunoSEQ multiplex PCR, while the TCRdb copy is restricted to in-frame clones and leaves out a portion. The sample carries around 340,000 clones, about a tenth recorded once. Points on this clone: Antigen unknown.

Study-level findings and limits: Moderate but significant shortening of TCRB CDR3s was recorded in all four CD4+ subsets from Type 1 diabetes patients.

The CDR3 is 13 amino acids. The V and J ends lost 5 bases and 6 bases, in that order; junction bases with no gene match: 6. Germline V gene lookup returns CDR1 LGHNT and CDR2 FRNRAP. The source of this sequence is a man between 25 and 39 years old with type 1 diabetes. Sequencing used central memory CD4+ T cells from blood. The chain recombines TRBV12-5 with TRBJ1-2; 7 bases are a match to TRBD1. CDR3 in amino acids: CASGKDRSHGYTF. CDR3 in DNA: TGTGCTAGTGGTAAGGACAGGTCGCATGGCTACACCTTC.